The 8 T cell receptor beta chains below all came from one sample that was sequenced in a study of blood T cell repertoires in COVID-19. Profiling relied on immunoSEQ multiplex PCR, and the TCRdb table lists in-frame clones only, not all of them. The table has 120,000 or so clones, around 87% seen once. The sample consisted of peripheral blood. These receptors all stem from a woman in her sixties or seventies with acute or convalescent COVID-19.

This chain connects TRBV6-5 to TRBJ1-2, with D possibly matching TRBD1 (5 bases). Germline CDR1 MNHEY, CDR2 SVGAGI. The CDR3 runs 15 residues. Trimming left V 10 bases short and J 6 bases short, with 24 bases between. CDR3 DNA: TGTGCCACTATCCTGACTCGGGGGTCTGTTGATGGCTACACCTTC. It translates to CATILTRGSVDGYTF.

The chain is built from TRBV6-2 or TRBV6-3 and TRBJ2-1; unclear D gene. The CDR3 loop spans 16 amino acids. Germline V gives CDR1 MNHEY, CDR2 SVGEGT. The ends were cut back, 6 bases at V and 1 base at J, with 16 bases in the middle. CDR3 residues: CASSRNSGLSYNEQFF. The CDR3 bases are TGTGCCAGCAGCCGCAATTCAGGCCTTTCCTACAATGAGCAGTTCTTC.

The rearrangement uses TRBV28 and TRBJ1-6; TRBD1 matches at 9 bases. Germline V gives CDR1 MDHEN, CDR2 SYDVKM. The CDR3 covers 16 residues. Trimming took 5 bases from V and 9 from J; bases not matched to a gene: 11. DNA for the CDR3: TGTGCCAGCAGTAAACAGACAGGGGGGCGTTCTTCACCCCTCCACTTT. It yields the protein CASSKQTGGRSSPLHF.

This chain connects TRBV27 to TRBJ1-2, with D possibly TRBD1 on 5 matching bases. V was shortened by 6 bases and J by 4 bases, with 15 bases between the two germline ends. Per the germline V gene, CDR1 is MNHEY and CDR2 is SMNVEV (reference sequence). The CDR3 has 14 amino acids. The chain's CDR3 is CASRPAGDGYGYTF. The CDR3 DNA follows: TGTGCCAGCAGGCCAGCGGGGGATGGCTATGGCTACACCTTC.

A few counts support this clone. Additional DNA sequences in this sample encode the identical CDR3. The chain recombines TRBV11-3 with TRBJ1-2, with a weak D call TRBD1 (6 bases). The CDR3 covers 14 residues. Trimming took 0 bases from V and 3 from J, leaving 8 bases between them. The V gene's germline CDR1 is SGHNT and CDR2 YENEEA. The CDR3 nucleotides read TGTGCCAGCAGCTTAGAGGCAGGGGACTATGGCTACACCTTC. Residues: CASSLEAGDYGYTF.

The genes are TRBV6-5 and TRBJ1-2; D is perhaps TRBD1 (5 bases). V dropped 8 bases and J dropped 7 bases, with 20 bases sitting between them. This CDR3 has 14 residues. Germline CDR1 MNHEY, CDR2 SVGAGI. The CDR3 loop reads CASLTVSRVRGYTF. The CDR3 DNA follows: TGTGCCAGCCTTACTGTATCCAGGGTTCGTGGCTACACCTTC.

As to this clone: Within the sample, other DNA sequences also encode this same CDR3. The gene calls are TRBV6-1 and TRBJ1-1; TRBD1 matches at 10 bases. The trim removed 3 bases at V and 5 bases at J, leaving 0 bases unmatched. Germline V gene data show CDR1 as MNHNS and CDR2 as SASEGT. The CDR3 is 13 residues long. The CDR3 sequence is CASSEGQGTEAFF. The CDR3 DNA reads TGTGCCAGCAGTGAGGGACAGGGGACTGAAGCTTTCTTT.

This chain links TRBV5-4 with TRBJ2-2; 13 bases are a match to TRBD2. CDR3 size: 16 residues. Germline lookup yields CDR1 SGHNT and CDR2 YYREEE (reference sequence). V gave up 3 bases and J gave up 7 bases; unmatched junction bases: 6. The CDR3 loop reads CASSSGLAGAFGELFF. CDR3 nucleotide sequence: TGTGCCAGCAGCTCAGGACTAGCGGGAGCGTTCGGGGAGCTGTTTTTT.